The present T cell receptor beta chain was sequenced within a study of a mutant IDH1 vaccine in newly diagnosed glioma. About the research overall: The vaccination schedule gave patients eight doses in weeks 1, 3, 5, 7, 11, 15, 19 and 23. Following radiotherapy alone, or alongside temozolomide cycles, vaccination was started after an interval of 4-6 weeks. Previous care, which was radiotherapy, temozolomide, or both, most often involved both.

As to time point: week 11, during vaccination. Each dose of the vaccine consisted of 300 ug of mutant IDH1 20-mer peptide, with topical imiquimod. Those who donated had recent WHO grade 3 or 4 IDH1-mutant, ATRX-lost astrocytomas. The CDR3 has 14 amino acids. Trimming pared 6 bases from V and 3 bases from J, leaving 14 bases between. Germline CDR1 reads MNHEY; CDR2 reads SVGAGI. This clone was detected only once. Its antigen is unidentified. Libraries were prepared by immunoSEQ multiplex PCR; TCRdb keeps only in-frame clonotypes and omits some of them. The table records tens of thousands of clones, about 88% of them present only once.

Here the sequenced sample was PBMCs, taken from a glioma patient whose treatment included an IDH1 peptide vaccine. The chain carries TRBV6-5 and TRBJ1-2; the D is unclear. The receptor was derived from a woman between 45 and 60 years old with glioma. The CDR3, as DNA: TGTGCCAGCAGCCGCCGTGAGGGTTACTATGGCTACACCTTC. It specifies CASSRREGYYGYTF.